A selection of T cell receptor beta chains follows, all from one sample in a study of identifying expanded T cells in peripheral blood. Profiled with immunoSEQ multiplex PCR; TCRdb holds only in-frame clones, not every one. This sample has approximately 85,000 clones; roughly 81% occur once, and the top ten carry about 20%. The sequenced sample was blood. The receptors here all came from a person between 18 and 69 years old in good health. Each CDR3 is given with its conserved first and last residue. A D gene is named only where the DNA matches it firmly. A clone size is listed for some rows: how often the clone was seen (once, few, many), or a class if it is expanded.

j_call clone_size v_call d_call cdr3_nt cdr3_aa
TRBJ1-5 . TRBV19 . TGTGCCAGTAGTGTCTTGGACAGTAGGCAGCCCCAGCATTTT CASSVLDSRQPQHF
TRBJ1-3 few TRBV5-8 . TGTGCCAGCAGCTTGTCTCCTGGCGCTGGAAACACCATATATTTT CASSLSPGAGNTIYF
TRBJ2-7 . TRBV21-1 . TGTGCCAGCAGCAACGGGAGGACTACACCCATAACTTACTACGAGCAGTACTTC CASSNGRTTPITYYEQYF
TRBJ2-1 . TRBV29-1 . TGCAGCGTTGGAGGGTGGCATGAGCAGTTCTTC CSVGGWHEQFF
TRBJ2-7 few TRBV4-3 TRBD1 TGCGCCAGCAGCCAAGACGTTATTCAGGGACAGGGGAAAACCTACGAGCAGTACTTC CASSQDVIQGQGKTYEQYF
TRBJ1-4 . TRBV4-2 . TGTGCCAGCAGCCTAAATGAAAAACTGTTTTTT CASSLNEKLFF
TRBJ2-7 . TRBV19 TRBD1 TGTGCCAGTAGTATAACGGGGACAGTAAGGAAATACGAGCAGTACTTC CASSITGTVRKYEQYF
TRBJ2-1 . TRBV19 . TGTGCCAGCTGCCCCCAGCTGTACGGGAAATCTTCCGGTGAGCAGTTCTTC CASCPQLYGKSSGEQFF
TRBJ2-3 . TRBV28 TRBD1 TGTGCCAGCACCAGCCTGATCGGGACAGGGAGCAGTGATACGCAGTATTTT CASTSLIGTGSSDTQYF
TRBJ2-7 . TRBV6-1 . TGTGCCAGCAGTGAAGGGGTTACACAGTACGAGCAGTACTTC CASSEGVTQYEQYF
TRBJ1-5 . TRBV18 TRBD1 TGTGCCAGCTCACTTGGGACAGAACTTAGCAATCAGCCCCAGCATTTT CASSLGTELSNQPQHF
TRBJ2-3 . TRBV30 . TGTGCCTGGAGTGTGACTGCAGATACGCAGTATTTT CAWSVTADTQYF
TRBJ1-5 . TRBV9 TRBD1 TGTGCCAGCATGGAGGGGGCCATTGGTCAGCCCCAGCATTTT CASMEGAIGQPQHF
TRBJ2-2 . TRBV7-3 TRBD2 TGTGCCAGCAGACCCGGGACTAGCGGAACCGGGGAGCTGTTTTTT CASRPGTSGTGELFF
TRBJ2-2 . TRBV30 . TGTGCCTGGAGGCCGAACACCGGGGAGCTGTTTTTT CAWRPNTGELFF
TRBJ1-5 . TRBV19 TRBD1 TGTGCCAGTAGTATCGGGACAGGGGGCAATCAGCCCCAGCATTTT CASSIGTGGNQPQHF
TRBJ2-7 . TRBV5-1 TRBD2 TGCGCCAGCAGTTCCGGGACTAGCAATGCCCGCGAGCAGTACTTC CASSSGTSNAREQYF
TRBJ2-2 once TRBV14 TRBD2 TGTGCCAGCAGCCAAGTCCTTCTGCGTCTAAGACCCAGCGGGAGGACGAACACCGGGGAGCTGTTTTTT CASSQVLLRLRPSGRTNTGELFF
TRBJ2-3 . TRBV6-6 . TGTGCCAGCAGTCCCCATTCCCCGGATACGCAGTATTTT CASSPHSPDTQYF
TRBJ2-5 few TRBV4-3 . TGCGCCAGCAGCCAAGATTGGGGGTATGGGGAGACCCAGTACTTC CASSQDWGYGETQYF
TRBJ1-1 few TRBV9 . TGTGCCAGCAGCGTATTGACGGAAAACACTGAAGCTTTCTTT CASSVLTENTEAFF
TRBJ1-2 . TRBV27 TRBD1 TGTGCCAGCAGAGGGACAGGGGAGCACTATGGCTACACCTTC CASRGTGEHYGYTF
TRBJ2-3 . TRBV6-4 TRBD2 TGTGCCAGCAGTACCGGGGGGAGGTCCACAGATACGCAGTATTTT CASSTGGRSTDTQYF
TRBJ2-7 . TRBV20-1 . TGCCTGGTCCAGCAAACCTACGAGCAGTACTTC CLVQQTYEQYF
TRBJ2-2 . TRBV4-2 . TGTGCCAGCAGCCAAGATGGGCAGGGACGGACCGGGGAGCTGTTTTTT CASSQDGQGRTGELFF
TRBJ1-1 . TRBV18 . TGTGCCAGCTCACCAGCCGGGTATGGGTTAAACACTGAAGCTTTCTTT CASSPAGYGLNTEAFF
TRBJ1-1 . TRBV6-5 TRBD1 TGTGCCAGCAGTTATCAGGGGGGCACTGAAGCTTTCTTT CASSYQGGTEAFF
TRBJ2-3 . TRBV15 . TGTGCCACCAGCAGAACACCGTTTGGAGGCGGTAGCACAGATACGCAGTATTTT CATSRTPFGGGSTDTQYF
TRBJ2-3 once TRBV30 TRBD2 TGTGCCTGGAGTAAGGGGAGGGAAGGGGCAGATACGCAGTATTTT CAWSKGREGADTQYF
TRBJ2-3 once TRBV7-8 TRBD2 TGTGCCAGCAGCTTAGCACTAGCGGGAGGTGGAGATACGCAGTATTTT CASSLALAGGGDTQYF
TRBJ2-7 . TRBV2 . TGTGCCAGCAGTGAAGGGGGTGAGCAGTACTTC CASSEGGEQYF
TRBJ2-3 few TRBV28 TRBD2 TGTGCCAGCAGTCCGATGGGACTAGCGGGAGGGCAGACGGGGGATACGCAGTATTTT CASSPMGLAGGQTGDTQYF
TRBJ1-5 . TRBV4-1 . TGCGCCAGCAGCCCCAGAGCGACAGCGAGCAATCAGCCCCAGCATTTT CASSPRATASNQPQHF
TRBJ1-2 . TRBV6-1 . TGTGCCAGCAGTACCGGTGGCGGTATTTTCACCTTC CASSTGGGIFTF
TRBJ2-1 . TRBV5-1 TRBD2 TGCGCCAGCCTCCCTAGCGGTAGCTCCTACAATGAGCAGTTCTTC CASLPSGSSYNEQFF
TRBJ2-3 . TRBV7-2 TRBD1 TGTGCCACGAACGGGGACAGATACACAGATACGCAGTATTTT CATNGDRYTDTQYF
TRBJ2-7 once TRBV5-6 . TGTGCCAGCAGCTCTGACTTGGGGGAGTTCGTGCAGTACTTC CASSSDLGEFVQYF